Below are 23 T cell receptor beta chains sequenced from a single sample in a study of T cells in Graves' hyperthyroidism and ophthalmopathy. The source material, RNA transcripts, was used to amplify TCR beta CDR3 regions. In the first-round RT-PCR of the TCR CDR3, the HTBI primer set was used. MiXCR, run by TCRdb on the multiplex PCR reads, gives a single entry per CDR3 protein. The sample holds about 350,000 distinct CDR3 sequences; about a sixth are singletons and the top ten take roughly 35%. Sequencing was done on a sample of blood. Receptors were obtained from a young woman with Graves' hyperthyroidism that later progressed to Graves' ophthalmopathy.

This clonotype was recorded at least ten times. The chain combines TRBV2 with TRBJ2-3, with 9 bases lining up with TRBD1. The V gene's germline CDR1 is SNHLY and CDR2 FYNNEI. Losses at the gene ends were 8 bases for V and 2 bases for J; bases not matched to a gene: 8. The CDR3 has 15 residues. The CDR3 is CASDNRDRVTDTQYF. The CDR3 coding sequence is TGTGCCAGCGATAACCGGGACAGGGTCACAGATACGCAGTATTTT.

Ten or more counts support this clonotype. V gene TRBV5-1 combines with J gene TRBJ2-2, with a weak D call TRBD2 (6 bases). V was clipped by 4 bases and J by 6 bases, with 16 bases between them. Germline assignment: CDR1 SGHRS and CDR2 YFSETQ. This CDR3 spans 15 amino acids. The CDR3 nucleotides are TGCGCCAGCAGCCCCGAGATGGCGGGGCCCGGGGAGCTGTTTTTT. It is translated as CASSPEMAGPGELFF.

This clonotype appeared many times. The chain employs TRBV2 and TRBJ2-5, with 12 bases fitting TRBD1. Germline V CDR1 and CDR2: SNHLY, FYNNEI. The V gene end was trimmed by 6 bases and the J gene end by 5 bases; junction bases not matched to a gene: 10. The CDR3 length is 16 residues. The CDR3 region is CASRPSGTGGGETQYF. The CDR3, as DNA: TGTGCCAGCAGACCCTCCGGGACAGGGGGCGGGGAGACCCAGTACTTC. The complete variable domain, with remaining parts taken from reference TRBV2 and TRBJ2-5, reads EPEVTQTPSHQVTQMGQEVILRCVPISNHLYFYWYRQILGQKVEFLVSFYNNEISEKSEIFDDQFSVERPDGSNFTLKIRSTKLEDSAMYFCASRPSGTGGGETQYFGPGTRLLVL.

This clonotype was counted ten times or more. V and J are TRBV29-1 and TRBJ1-2; D is ambiguous. There are 12 residues in the CDR3. Trimming stripped 6 bases from V and 2 bases from J, with 10 bases between. Germline V CDR1 and CDR2: SQVTM, ANQGSEA. This chain's CDR3 is CSVVRENYGYTF. The CDR3 coding sequence is TGCAGCGTAGTCAGAGAAAACTATGGCTACACCTTC.

This clonotype was observed a handful of times. This sequence joins TRBV20-1 and TRBJ2-5; D remains unclear. Germline-derived CDR1 and CDR2 are DFQATT and SNEGSKA (reference sequence). CDR3 length: 12 residues. V lost 7 bases, J lost 4 bases, and 13 bases lay in between. CDR3 protein: CSVDSRSETQYF. The CDR3 region has the DNA TGCAGTGTTGACTCGCGCTCAGAGACCCAGTACTTC.

This clonotype was counted only a few times. With a much larger clone just one base away, this may be a read error. The rearrangement joins TRBV20-1 to TRBJ2-7; 15 bases fit TRBD2. The CDR3 consists of 20 residues. Losses at the gene ends were 0 bases for V and 3 bases for J; bases not matched to a gene: 15. Germline V CDR1 and CDR2: DFQATT, SNEGSKA (reference sequence). For the CDR3, the DNA is TGCAGTGCTAGAGATGTAGGGACTAGCGGGAGGAGGGTTGGGAACTACGAGCAGTACTTC. This sequence encodes CSARDVGTSGRRVGNYEQYF.

In its sample, this clonotype was seen many times. The rearrangement uses TRBV3-1 and TRBJ1-6; unclear D gene. The CDR3 has 15 residues. The V gene lost 1 base and the J gene lost 3 bases, with 7 bases spanning the gap. In germline, CDR1 is LGHDT, CDR2 YNNKEL (reference sequence). The CDR3 coding sequence is TGTGCCAGCAGCCAAGGACTCTACTATAATTCACCCCTCCACTTT. Protein: CASSQGLYYNSPLHF.

This clonotype was seen ten or more times. The chain is built from TRBV12-3 or TRBV12-4 and TRBJ1-4; D is undetermined. Trimming left V 3 bases short and J 3 bases short, with 8 bases between. The CDR3 spans 14 residues. This CDR3 is CASSFRWSNEKLFF. CDR3 coding DNA: TGTGCCAGCAGTTTCAGATGGTCTAATGAAAAACTGTTTTTT.

The sample holds many counts of this clonotype. This chain connects TRBV28 to TRBJ2-7; tentative D call: TRBD1 (6 bases). V was shortened by 4 bases and J by 0 bases, with 19 bases between the two germline ends. The germline V gene has CDR1 MDHEN and CDR2 SYDVKM. The CDR3 length is 17 residues. The CDR3 bases are TGTGCCAGCAGTTGGAGACGGGACACCCTCCTCTCCTACGAGCAGTACTTC. Protein sequence: CASSWRRDTLLSYEQYF.

This chain joins TRBV6-2 or TRBV6-3 and TRBJ2-3; TRBD2 aligns across 8 bases. The V and J ends lost 2 bases and 6 bases, in that order; junction bases with no gene match: 7. The germline CDR1 and CDR2 sequences are MNHEY and SVGEGT. This CDR3 has 15 amino acids. The CDR3: CASSYAGGGFDTQYF. CDR3 in DNA: TGTGCCAGCAGTTACGCCGGGGGGGGGTTTGATACGCAGTATTTT.

In its sample, this clonotype was seen a few times. The V gene is TRBV27, the J gene TRBJ1-5; TRBD1 is a possible D gene (6 bases). CDR3 length: 15 residues. Trimming took off 6 bases at V and 0 bases at J, with 12 bases between the two ends. Per germline, CDR1 MNHEY and CDR2 SMNVEV (reference sequence). The CDR3 DNA is TGTGCCAGCAGCACAGGGACCTATAGCAATCAGCCCCAGCATTTT. Protein: CASSTGTYSNQPQHF.

V and J are TRBV20-1 and TRBJ2-7; TRBD1 or TRBD2 may be the D gene (6 bases each). Germline V CDR1 and CDR2: DFQATT, SNEGSKA (reference sequence). CDR3 size: 19 residues. Deletions cut 0 bases from V and 6 bases from J, with 30 bases between. CDR3 sequence: CSARDLAPPEGEWLGEQYF. The CDR3 DNA reads as TGCAGTGCTAGAGATTTGGCCCCCCCGGAGGGGGAGTGGCTCGGCGAGCAGTACTTC.

V gene TRBV3-1 combines with J gene TRBJ1-1; D uncertain. Trimming cost V 2 bases and J 2 bases, with 15 bases left between them. The CDR3 is 16 residues long. Germline-derived CDR1 and CDR2 are LGHDT and YNNKEL (reference sequence). CDR3 residues: CASSQYITRGNTEAFF. The CDR3 DNA follows: TGTGCCAGCAGCCAATATATTACTCGGGGTAACACTGAAGCTTTCTTT.

The sample holds a few counts of this clonotype. The chain has TRBV7-2 and TRBJ2-3; D gene uncertain. Germline CDR1 and CDR2: SGHTA and FQGNSA. The CDR3 runs 11 residues. Trimming cost V 5 bases and J 10 bases, with 10 bases left between them. CDR3 nucleotide sequence: TGTGCCAGCAGCCGCCTCTTTGCGCAGTATTTT. Protein product: CASSRLFAQYF.

This clonotype was found many times. The chain employs TRBV12-3 or TRBV12-4 and TRBJ1-5; TRBD1 might be the D (6 bases). This CDR3 region has 14 residues. V lost 6 bases, J lost 4 bases, and 13 bases lay in between. The CDR3 loop is CASRSRRGNQPQHF. The CDR3 DNA sequence: TGTGCCAGCAGATCCCGTAGGGGGAATCAGCCCCAGCATTTT.

This clonotype showed up many times. This chain joins TRBV6-1 and TRBJ2-5; D is perhaps TRBD2 (5 bases). The CDR3 consists of 17 residues. The V and J ends lost 5 bases and 3 bases respectively, with 22 bases between them. Germline V lookup: CDR1 MNHNS, CDR2 SASEGT. The CDR3 DNA sequence: TGTGCCAGCAGTAGATACACCGGGATAGGGCGAGAAGAGACCCAGTACTTC. Translated, it gives CASSRYTGIGREETQYF.

This clonotype was observed many times. V is TRBV5-4 and J is TRBJ2-1; D remains unclear. Trimming left V 1 base short and J 6 bases short, with 11 bases between. The CDR3 has 14 residues. Per germline, CDR1 SGHNT and CDR2 YYREEE (reference sequence). CDR3 amino acids: CASSLMRNPNEQFF. CDR3 bases: TGTGCCAGCAGCTTGATGCGGAATCCCAATGAGCAGTTCTTC. Full variable domain (remainder filled in from reference TRBV5-4 and TRBJ2-1): ETGVTQSPTHLIKTRGQQVTLRCSSQSGHNTVSWYQQALGQGPQFIFQYYREEENGRGNFPPRFSGLQFPNYSSELNVNALELDDSALYLCASSLMRNPNEQFFGPGTRLTVL.

The rearrangement uses TRBV5-1 and TRBJ2-7; a weak D match, TRBD1 (6 bases). The CDR3 consists of 12 residues. From germline, CDR1 is SGHRS and CDR2 YFSETQ. V was clipped by 3 bases and J by 7 bases, with 11 bases between them. CDR3 sequence (DNA): TGCGCCAGCAGCTACCCAGGGGAAGAGCAGTACTTC. It specifies CASSYPGEEQYF.

This clonotype was seen ten or more times. One end of the junction does not line up with germline, which may come from a read error. V and J are TRBV5-1 and TRBJ2-5; 9 nucleotides match TRBD1. In germline, CDR1 is SGHRS, CDR2 YFSETQ. CDR3 size: 14 residues. The DNA for the CDR3 is TGTGCCAGCAGTAGGGGACAGGGAGGGGAGACCCAGTACTTC. Amino acids: CASSRGQGGETQYF.

Here the CDR3 DNA reads TGTGCCAGCAGCCGTACAGGGGACAATGAGCAGTTCTTC. Its translation is CASSRTGDNEQFF. The chain is built from TRBV11-3 and TRBJ2-1; 7 positions match TRBD1. Per the germline V gene, CDR1 is SGHNT and CDR2 is YENEEA. The CDR3 contains 13 residues. V lost 5 bases and J lost 5; bases outside the gene matches: 3.

The chain carries TRBV20-1 and TRBJ2-1, with D perhaps TRBD2 (5 bases). There are 15 residues in the CDR3. Per the germline V gene, CDR1 is DFQATT and CDR2 is SNEGSKA (reference sequence). Trimming left V 0 bases short and J 9 bases short, with 18 bases between. This CDR3 is CSARDGREVTGEQFF. The CDR3 DNA reads as TGCAGTGCTAGAGATGGCCGGGAAGTTACGGGTGAGCAGTTCTTC.

This clonotype has more than one count but fewer than ten. V is TRBV7-2 and J is TRBJ2-5; 14 bases agree with TRBD2. This CDR3 has 19 amino acids. Trimming at V came to 5 bases and at J to 5 bases, leaving 16 bases not matched to a gene. Germline assignment: CDR1 SGHTA and CDR2 FQGNSA. The CDR3 protein is CASSLHSGTSGGPRETQYF. CDR3 nucleotide sequence: TGTGCCAGCAGCCTCCATTCCGGGACTAGCGGGGGACCCAGGGAGACCCAGTACTTC.

In its sample, this clonotype was seen many times. The chain combines TRBV18 with TRBJ2-3; D possibly matches TRBD1 or TRBD2 (6 bases each). The CDR3 consists of 14 residues. Trimming took 4 bases from V and 2 from J, leaving 10 bases between them. CDR1 is KGHSH and CDR2 is LQKENI in the germline V gene. CDR3 nucleotides: TGTGCCAGCTCACGCGGGACATTCACAGATACGCAGTATTTT. Translating it yields CASSRGTFTDTQYF.